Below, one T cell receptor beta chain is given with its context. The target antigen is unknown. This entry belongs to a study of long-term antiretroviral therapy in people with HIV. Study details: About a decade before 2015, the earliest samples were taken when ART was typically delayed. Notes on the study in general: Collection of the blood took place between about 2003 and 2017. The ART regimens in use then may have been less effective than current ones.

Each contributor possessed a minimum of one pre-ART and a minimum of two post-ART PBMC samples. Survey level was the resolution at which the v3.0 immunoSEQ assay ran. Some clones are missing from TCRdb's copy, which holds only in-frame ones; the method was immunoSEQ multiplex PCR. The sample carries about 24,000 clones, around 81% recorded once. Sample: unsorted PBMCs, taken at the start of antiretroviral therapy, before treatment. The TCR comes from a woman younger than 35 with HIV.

CDR3 nucleotides: TGTGCCAGCAGCTCAACAGGGGGTTGGTCCTACAATGAGCAGTTCTTC. This encodes CASSSTGGWSYNEQFF. This chain connects TRBV5-6 to TRBJ2-1, with 8 nucleotides matching TRBD1. Germline V gives CDR1 SGHDT, CDR2 YYEEEE. Trimming cost V 3 bases and J 1 base; bases outside gene matches: 6. This CDR3 contains 16 residues.